This T cell receptor beta chain was captured in a study of neurological immune-mediated disorders (dated by TCRdb to between 2018 and 2021). About the full investigation: Using UMI-based sequencing, the study compared peripheral blood TCR-beta repertoires from patients with HTLV-I-associated myelopathy (HAM/TSP), patients with multiple sclerosis, and healthy controls. The roughly 110 TCR-beta libraries included longitudinal samples, technical triplicates and paired sorted CD4+ and CD8+ T-cell subsets alongside PBMC samples. The cohort comprised 60 to 75 subjects: roughly 15 HAM/TSP patients, 35 or so multiple sclerosis patients and around 20 healthy controls.

The healthy controls were volunteers from blood banks in Maryland, USA. For the unsorted PBMC libraries, 2 million PBMCs were stored in RNAlater at -80 degrees C until RNA extraction and were used to generate the libraries. PBMCs were separated from peripheral blood using Ficoll-Hypaque density gradient centrifugation and then cryopreserved in liquid nitrogen. Remarks on this clonotype: The antigen it recognizes is unknown. Possible read error: a much larger clone is one base away.

To synthesize cDNA, template-switch 5'RACE was performed with a primer carrying a 10-nucleotide random unique molecular identifier so that each TCR transcript was tagged. Over 180 million TCR-beta sequences, covering 15-18 subjects, were produced in each sequencing run. The RNeasy kit was used to extract total RNA. The KAPA Real-time Library Amplification kit was used to amplify TCR-beta VDJ regions with primers targeting the TCR constant region and the 5'RACE anchor. Sample indexes and Illumina adaptors were added in a first PCR, and a second PCR then increased library yield. After Ampure bead purification, the TCR product of roughly 650 bp was size-selected on a 2% E-gel SizeSelection system. Before pooling, libraries had their quality checked on a Bioanalyzer, their concentration measured with Qubit, and their quantity determined with the Kapa Library Quantification kit. Libraries were sequenced paired-end 2 x 150 bp on an Illumina HiSeq 2500. To increase sequence diversity, roughly 24-32% phiX was spiked into each library pool. Under the source paper's analysis protocol: Quality-filtered reads were processed with the UMI-based MiGEC pipeline, and over 85% of raw TCR sequences were removed by the MiGEC pipeline during error correction. VDJ genes were aligned to IMGT germline references, and clonotypes were defined by unique CDR3 amino acid sequence plus V-J genes. VDJtools evaluated clonal expansion, Shannon diversity and CDR3 relatedness (CalcPairwiseDistances, ClusterSamples); CLCbio workbench built phylogenetic trees. Clones with at least 8 unique UMIs were defined as expanded, with this threshold being based on coefficient-of-variation modelling across technical triplicates. TCRdb reanalyzed the raw reads on its own, using fastp at Q25 for trimming and MiXCR for clone calling, and kept in-frame beta chains. Duplicate CDR3 protein sequences are folded into a single record with the most common DNA and genes. None of the V and J calls come from the authors' own analysis; TCRdb made them. A total of fewer than 30,000 distinct CDR3 sequences appear in this sample, 6.5% to 8.5% of them only once. 4% to 5.5% of the sample comes from the top ten.

Summary of the overall study and its limitations: No identical CDR3 amino acid sequences were shared among expanded clones across subjects, suggesting private TCR-beta repertoires in all groups. TCR clonal expansion was highest in HAM/TSP patients and lowest in MS patients, with MS patients falling below even healthy controls.

The clonotype originates from a woman in her thirties or forties in good health. The sequencing sample was made of PBMCs.

The CDR3 reads as follows: CASGRDGLLADTQYF. Here is the DNA: TGTGCCAGCGGTCGGGACGGACTCCTTGCAGATACGCAGTATTTT. Recombination connected TRBV2 to TRBJ2-3; the D segment may tentatively be TRBD1 or TRBD2, each giving 5 matched bases. Spanning cysteine to phenylalanine, the CDR3 consists of 15 amino acids. Kept here is only the CDR3 DNA, which spans 45 bases and is read in frame from base 1. The germline V gene supplies CDR1 SNHLY and CDR2 FYNNEI. V is clipped by 8 bases and J by 4 bases, and the sequence between their germline boundaries is 19 bases long.